One sample yielded the 25 T cell receptor beta chains listed below, sequenced in a study of early T cells in non-severe SARS-CoV-2 infection. Using its own MiXCR run on the 5' RACE reads, TCRdb lists one record per CDR3 protein. The data show approximately 75,000 distinct CDR3 sequences, approximately 14% seen once. Sequences were derived from whole blood, sampled at baseline. The source is an adult who was a healthcare worker with PCR-confirmed SARS-CoV-2 infection or an uninfected control (not recorded which).

This clonotype was observed a handful of times. The chain combines TRBV27 with TRBJ2-2, with 11 positions matching TRBD1. The germline gives CDR1 MNHEY, CDR2 SMNVEV (reference sequence). The CDR3 is 14 residues long. V shed 6 bases and J 7 bases; nucleotides not matched to a gene: 4. The CDR3 loop reads CASSGQGAGGELFF. The CDR3 nucleotides read TGTGCCAGCAGCGGACAGGGGGCGGGCGGGGAGCTGTTTTTT.

The chain joins TRBV7-3 to TRBJ2-5; no reliable D call. Looked up from germline, CDR1 is SGHTA and CDR2 is FQGTGA. Trimming stripped 2 bases from V and 0 bases from J, with 10 bases between. This CDR3 comprises 15 residues. The CDR3 spells CASSLGPRHQETQYF. CDR3 DNA sequence: TGTGCCAGCAGCTTAGGACCTCGACACCAAGAGACCCAGTACTTC.

This clonotype was found a few times. The gene calls are TRBV6-1 and TRBJ2-7; possible D gene TRBD2, 7 bases. V was trimmed by 6 bases and J by 0 bases, leaving 21 bases between them. Germline CDR1 and CDR2: MNHNS and SASEGT. The CDR3 is 17 amino acids. The CDR3 bases are TGTGCCAGCAGCGCCACGGGGGGCGGGCTGAACTCCTACGAGCAGTACTTC. Its translation is CASSATGGGLNSYEQYF.

This clonotype was found a few times. The chain joins TRBV4-2 to TRBJ2-5, with a weak D call TRBD1 (6 bases). The CDR3 extends over 14 amino acids. The germline V gene encodes CDR1 LGHNA and CDR2 YNFKEQ. The ends were cut back, 6 bases at V and 1 base at J, with 12 bases in the middle. CDR3 bases: TGTGCCAGCAGACGACAGGTGGCCCAAGAGACCCAGTACTTC. It translates to CASRRQVAQETQYF.

This clonotype came up a few times. The chain recombines TRBV7-9 with TRBJ2-2; the D is unclear. Germline lookup yields CDR1 SEHNR and CDR2 FQNEAQ (reference sequence). The CDR3 contains 14 residues. V gave up 1 base and J gave up 4 bases, with 7 bases separating them. CDR3 sequence (DNA): TGTGCCAGCAGCTTAGGGCTCCTCACCGGGGAGCTGTTTTTT. It translates to CASSLGLLTGELFF. The full variable domain, in which reference TRBV7-9 and TRBJ2-2 provide the parts outside the CDR3, is DTGVSQNPRHKITKRGQNVTFRCDPISEHNRLYWYRQTLGQGPEFLTYFQNEAQLEKSRLLSDRFSAERPKGSFSTLEIQRTEQGDSAMYLCASSLGLLTGELFFGEGSRLTVL.

This clonotype was recorded at least ten times. The chain joins TRBV20-1 to TRBJ2-1, with 10 bases identical to TRBD2. The V gene's germline CDR1 is DFQATT and CDR2 SNEGSKA (reference sequence). CDR3 length equals 14 residues. V was pared by 0 bases and J by 7 bases, with 3 bases of the junction left unmatched. CDR3 sequence (DNA): TGCAGTGCTAGAGAGGTAGCGGGAGGTAATGAGCAGTTCTTC. Translation gives CSAREVAGGNEQFF.

V is TRBV20-1 and J is TRBJ2-2, with 16 bases identical to TRBD2. With V trimmed by 3 bases and J by 4 bases, 8 bases remained unmatched. The CDR3 spans 18 residues. Germline-derived CDR1 and CDR2 are DFQATT and SNEGSKA (reference sequence). The CDR3 reads CSASPGLAGGPGTGELFF. As DNA, the CDR3 is TGCAGTGCTAGCCCGGGACTAGCGGGAGGGCCGGGCACCGGGGAGCTGTTTTTT.

There are many counts of this clonotype. The chain uses TRBV7-9 and TRBJ1-1, with TRBD1 matching 7 bases. The V gene end was trimmed by 8 bases and the J gene end by 3 bases; junction bases not matched to a gene: 9. CDR3 length: 14 residues. CDR1 is SEHNR, CDR2 FQNEAQ, per germline (reference sequence). The CDR3 coding sequence is TGTGCCAGCGGGACACGACAGGGACACACTGAAGCTTTCTTT. It yields the protein CASGTRQGHTEAFF.

The chain's CDR3 is CASSQDRREGSYNEQFF. The CDR3 nucleotides are TGTGCCAGCAGCCAAGATCGGCGGGAGGGGTCCTACAATGAGCAGTTCTTC. This chain joins TRBV4-2 and TRBJ2-1; TRBD2 matches at 9 bases. The V and J ends lost 0 bases and 1 base, in that order; junction bases with no gene match: 4. Germline loops: CDR1 LGHNA, CDR2 YNFKEQ. This CDR3 is 17 amino acids long.

This chain links TRBV18 with TRBJ2-5; D not resolved. With 0 bases removed from V and 2 bases from J, the gap between germline ends came to 4 bases. The CDR3 totals 13 residues. From germline, CDR1 is KGHSH and CDR2 LQKENI. Here the CDR3 DNA reads TGTGCCAGCTCACCACCGGTTCAAGAGACCCAGTACTTC. Residues: CASSPPVQETQYF.

This clonotype was seen at least ten times. The J gene is TRBJ2-3, the V gene TRBV6-1, with D hard to call. V lost 2 bases and J 10 bases, leaving 10 bases between the germline ends. The CDR3 is 12 residues long. Germline assignment: CDR1 MNHNS and CDR2 SASEGT. In DNA, the CDR3 is TGTGCCAGCAGTGAACTCGCTAAGGCGCAGTATTTT. It codes for CASSELAKAQYF.

This clonotype has more than one count but fewer than ten. The gene calls are TRBV7-9 and TRBJ1-1; 9 bases align to TRBD1. The V segment lost 5 bases and the J segment 4 bases; nucleotides outside the gene matches: 5. The CDR3 runs 14 residues. The germline V gene encodes CDR1 SEHNR and CDR2 FQNEAQ (reference sequence). The CDR3 DNA reads TGTGCCAGCAGCCCCCTGGACAGGGGCACTGAAGCTTTCTTT. This sequence encodes CASSPLDRGTEAFF.

V usage is TRBV18 and J usage is TRBJ2-7; a possible D gene is TRBD1 (5 bases). CDR3 length: 15 residues. V was shortened by 6 bases and J by 3 bases, with 18 bases between the two germline ends. Germline CDR1 is KGHSH and CDR2 is LQKENI. The CDR3 spells CASSPPGSQFYEQYF. The DNA of the CDR3 is TGTGCCAGCTCCCCTCCAGGGTCCCAGTTCTACGAGCAGTACTTC. Full variable domain (remainder filled in from reference TRBV18 and TRBJ2-7): NAGVMQNPRHLVRRRGQEARLRCSPMKGHSHVYWYRQLPEEGLKFMVYLQKENIIDESGMPKERFSAEFPKEGPSILRIQQVVRGDSAAYFCASSPPGSQFYEQYFGPGTRLTVT.

The chain is built from TRBV5-1 and TRBJ1-1; no definite D call. There are 14 residues in the CDR3. The V end lost 5 bases, the J end lost 3 bases, and 14 bases lay between the germline ends. The germline V gene encodes CDR1 SGHRS and CDR2 YFSETQ. The CDR3 loop is CASRRTSGDTEAFF. The CDR3 DNA is TGCGCCAGCAGAAGGACCTCAGGAGACACTGAAGCTTTCTTT.

In its sample, this clonotype was seen many times. V gene TRBV28 combines with J gene TRBJ2-7; 9 nucleotides agree with TRBD2. The CDR3 has 17 residues. The germline V gene has CDR1 MDHEN and CDR2 SYDVKM. V lost 4 bases, J lost 4 bases, and 14 bases stayed unmatched. Here the CDR3 reads CASSSTPQASGMYEQYF. The CDR3 nucleotides read TGTGCCAGCAGTTCTACCCCCCAGGCTAGCGGGATGTACGAGCAGTACTTC.

This clonotype has only a few counts. V usage is TRBV2 and J usage is TRBJ1-1; D is unresolved. The CDR3 covers 14 residues. The V end lost 5 bases, the J end lost 1 base, and 11 bases lay between the germline ends. Germline V lookup: CDR1 SNHLY, CDR2 FYNNEI. The CDR3 region is CASSLLTRNTEAFF. DNA for the CDR3: TGTGCCAGCAGTCTCCTTACACGGAACACTGAAGCTTTCTTT.

The chain uses TRBV29-1 and TRBJ2-7; 8 nucleotides align to TRBD1. From germline, CDR1 is SQVTM and CDR2 ANQGSEA. The CDR3 covers 14 residues. V dropped 7 bases and J dropped 4; count of bases not matched to a gene: 12. The CDR3 region is CSASLQGAGYEQYF. In DNA form, the CDR3 reads TGCAGCGCTAGCCTGCAGGGGGCTGGGTACGAGCAGTACTTC.

This clonotype was detected only once. V and J are TRBV20-1 and TRBJ2-1; 7 nucleotides match TRBD1. Germline CDR1 is DFQATT and CDR2 is SNEGSKA (reference sequence). J was trimmed by 9 bases and V by 5 bases; bases with no gene match: 10. This CDR3 contains 13 residues. The CDR3 region is CSAPPGTVSEQFF. CDR3 sequence (DNA): TGCAGTGCTCCACCGGGGACAGTGAGTGAGCAGTTCTTC.

This clonotype appeared once. A much larger clone sits a single nucleotide away, making a read error possible. DNA for the CDR3: TGTGCCAGCAGGCCTCGCGAGTCGAACTACAATGAGCAGTTCTTC. This codes for CASRPRESNYNEQFF. This rearrangement joins TRBV3-1 to TRBJ2-1; D uncertain. The CDR3 covers 15 residues. V lost 6 bases to trimming and J lost 3 bases, with 15 bases between them. Germline V lookup: CDR1 LGHDT, CDR2 YNNKEL (reference sequence).

This clonotype has ten or more counts. The genes are TRBV7-9 and TRBJ1-5; possible D gene TRBD1, 6 bases. V was trimmed by 8 bases and J by 1 base, leaving 15 bases between them. This CDR3 is 15 amino acids long. Germline V gene data show CDR1 as SEHNR and CDR2 as FQNEAQ (reference sequence). CDR3 protein: CASSVGANSNQPQHF. The CDR3 DNA reads TGTGCCAGCTCCGTGGGGGCGAACAGCAATCAGCCCCAGCATTTT.

This rearrangement joins TRBV19 to TRBJ2-7; D uncertain. Trimming removed 4 bases at V and 3 bases at J, with 10 bases between. The length of the CDR3 is 13 residues. The germline gives CDR1 LNHDA, CDR2 SQIVND (reference sequence). This chain's CDR3 is CASSRSLNYEQYF. The CDR3 bases are TGTGCCAGTAGTAGGAGTTTAAACTACGAGCAGTACTTC.

The chain is built from TRBV23-1 and TRBJ2-2, with D perhaps matching TRBD1 (6 bases). TRBV23-1 carries the ORF label, with uncertain function. V was cut by 6 bases and J by 1 base, with 9 bases left in between. CDR3 length: 14 amino acids. CDR3 in DNA: TGCGCCAGCAGAAAGGGACAGAACACCGGGGAGCTGTTTTTT. Translating gives CASRKGQNTGELFF.

This clonotype was found a few times. This sequence joins TRBV7-6 and TRBJ2-1; D possibly corresponds to TRBD2 (7 bases). The CDR3 extends over 18 amino acids. The germline V and J ends were trimmed by 4 bases and 0 bases, with 19 bases remaining between them. From germline, CDR1 is SGHVS and CDR2 FNYEAQ. In DNA, the CDR3 is TGTGCCAGCAGCTCTCAAAGGGGGGGCGGGAGCTCCTACAATGAGCAGTTCTTC. As protein: CASSSQRGGGSSYNEQFF.

As to this clonotype: The CDR3 end shows no conserved phenylalanine or tryptophan, and so a read error is likely. The V and J genes are TRBV7-6 and TRBJ2-7; TRBD2 is a possible D gene (6 bases). Germline V gene sequence: CDR1 SGHVS, CDR2 FNYEAQ. Trimming removed 8 bases at V and 3 bases at J, with 11 bases between. CDR3 length equals 12 residues. The CDR3: CASGGDGYEQYS. The CDR3 DNA follows: TGTGCCAGCGGCGGGGACGGCTACGAGCAGTACTCC.

This clonotype came up a few times. The J gene is TRBJ2-7, the V gene TRBV9, with 9 positions matching TRBD1. With 3 bases clipped from V and 5 bases from J, the junction kept 6 bases outside the gene matches. The CDR3 has 14 residues. Germline V gene lookup returns CDR1 SGDLS and CDR2 YYNGEE. CDR3 amino acids: CASSDGTGIDEQYF. As DNA, the CDR3 is TGTGCCAGCAGCGATGGGACAGGGATCGACGAGCAGTACTTC.